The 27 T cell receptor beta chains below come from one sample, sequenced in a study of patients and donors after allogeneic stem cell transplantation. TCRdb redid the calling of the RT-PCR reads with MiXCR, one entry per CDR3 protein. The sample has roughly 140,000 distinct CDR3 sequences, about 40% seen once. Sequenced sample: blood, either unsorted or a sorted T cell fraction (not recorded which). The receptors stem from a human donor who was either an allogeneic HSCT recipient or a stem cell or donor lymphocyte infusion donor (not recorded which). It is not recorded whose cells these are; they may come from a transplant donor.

The CDR3 loop reads CSARGQPDTEAFF. The CDR3 nucleotides read TGCAGTGCTAGAGGACAGCCAGACACTGAAGCTTTCTTT. V and J are TRBV20-1 and TRBJ1-1; D is perhaps TRBD1 (5 bases). V was cut by 1 base and J by 3 bases, with 9 bases left in between. CDR1 is DFQATT, CDR2 SNEGSKA, per germline (reference sequence). The CDR3 has 13 residues.

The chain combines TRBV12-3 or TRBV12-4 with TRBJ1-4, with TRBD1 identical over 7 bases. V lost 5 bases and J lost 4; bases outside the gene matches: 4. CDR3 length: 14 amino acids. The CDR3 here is CASSRTGLNEKLFF. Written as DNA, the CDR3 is TGTGCCAGCAGTAGGACAGGACTTAATGAAAAACTGTTTTTT.

The CDR3 loop is CASSETGIPYEQYF. CDR3 nucleotides: TGTGCCAGCAGTGAGACAGGGATCCCCTACGAGCAGTACTTC. The V call is TRBV6-2 or TRBV6-3, the J call TRBJ2-7; 7 nucleotides line up with TRBD1. CDR3 length: 14 amino acids. Germline V gives CDR1 MNHEY, CDR2 SVGEGT. The trim removed 5 bases at V and 2 bases at J, leaving 6 bases unmatched.

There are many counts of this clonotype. CDR3 sequence: CASTGAGYGYTF. The CDR3 coding sequence is TGTGCCAGCACCGGGGCCGGCTATGGCTACACCTTC. The rearrangement joins TRBV25-1 to TRBJ1-2; possible D gene TRBD1, 5 bases. Trimming removed 7 bases from V and 4 bases from J, with 10 bases in between. The CDR3 has 12 residues. Germline V gives CDR1 MGHDK, CDR2 SYGVNS.

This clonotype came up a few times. The CDR3 nucleotides are TGCAGTGCTAGGAGGGCCGGGAGACCTACCCGCACTGAAGCTTTCTTT. This encodes CSARRAGRPTRTEAFF. This chain joins TRBV20-1 and TRBJ1-1; no reliable D call. The CDR3 loop spans 16 amino acids. Germline-derived CDR1 and CDR2 are DFQATT and SNEGSKA (reference sequence). V lost 3 bases and J 4 bases, leaving 21 bases between the germline ends.

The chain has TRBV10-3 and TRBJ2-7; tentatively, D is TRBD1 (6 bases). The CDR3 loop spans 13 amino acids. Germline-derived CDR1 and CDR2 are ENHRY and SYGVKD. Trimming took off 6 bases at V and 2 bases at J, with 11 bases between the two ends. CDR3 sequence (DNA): TGTGCCATCAGATCAGACAGGACCTACGAGCAGTACTTC. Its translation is CAIRSDRTYEQYF.

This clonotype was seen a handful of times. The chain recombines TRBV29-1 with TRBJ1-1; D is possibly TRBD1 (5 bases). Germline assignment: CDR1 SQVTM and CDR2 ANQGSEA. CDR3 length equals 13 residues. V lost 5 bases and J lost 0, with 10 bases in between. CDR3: CSVLDSMNTEAFF. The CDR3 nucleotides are TGCAGCGTTCTAGACAGCATGAACACTGAAGCTTTCTTT.

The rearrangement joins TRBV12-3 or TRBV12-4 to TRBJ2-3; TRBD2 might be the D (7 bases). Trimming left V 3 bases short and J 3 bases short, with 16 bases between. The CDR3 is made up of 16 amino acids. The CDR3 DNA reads TGTGCCAGCAGTTTCGATGGGGGGGGCCGTACAGATACGCAGTATTTT. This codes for CASSFDGGGRTDTQYF.

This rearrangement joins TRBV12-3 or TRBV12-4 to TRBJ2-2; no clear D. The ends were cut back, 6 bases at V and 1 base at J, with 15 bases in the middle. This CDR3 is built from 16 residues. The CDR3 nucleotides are TGTGCCAGCAGATCCCTTACTGGGAAGAACACCGGGGAGCTGTTTTTT. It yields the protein CASRSLTGKNTGELFF.

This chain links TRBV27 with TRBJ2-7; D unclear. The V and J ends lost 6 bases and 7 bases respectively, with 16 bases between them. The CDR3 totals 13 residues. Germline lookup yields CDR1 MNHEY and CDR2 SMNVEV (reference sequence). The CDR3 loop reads CASSLGRGREQYV. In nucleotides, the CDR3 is TGTGCCAGCAGCCTCGGCCGTGGACGAGAGCAGTACGTC.

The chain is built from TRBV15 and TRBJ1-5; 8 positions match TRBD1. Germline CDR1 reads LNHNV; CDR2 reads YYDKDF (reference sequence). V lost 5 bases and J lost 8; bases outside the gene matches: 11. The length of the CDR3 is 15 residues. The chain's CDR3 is CATSFGQGVWKPQHF. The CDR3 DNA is TGTGCCACCAGCTTCGGACAGGGCGTCTGGAAGCCCCAGCATTTT.

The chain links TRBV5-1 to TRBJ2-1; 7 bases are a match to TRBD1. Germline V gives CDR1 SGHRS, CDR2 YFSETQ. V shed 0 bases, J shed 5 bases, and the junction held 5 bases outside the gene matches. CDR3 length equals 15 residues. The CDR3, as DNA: TGCGCCAGCAGCTTGGGACAGGGCGGGCACAATGAGCAGTTCTTC. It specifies CASSLGQGGHNEQFF.

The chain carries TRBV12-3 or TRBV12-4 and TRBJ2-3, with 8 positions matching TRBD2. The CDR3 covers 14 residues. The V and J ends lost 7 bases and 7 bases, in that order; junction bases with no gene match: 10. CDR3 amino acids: CASILSGDLNTQYF. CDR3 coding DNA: TGTGCCAGCATCCTTAGCGGGGACCTCAATACGCAGTATTTT.

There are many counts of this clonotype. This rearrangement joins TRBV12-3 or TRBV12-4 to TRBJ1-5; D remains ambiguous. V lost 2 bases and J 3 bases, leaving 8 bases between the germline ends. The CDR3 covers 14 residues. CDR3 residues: CASSLWGFNQPQHF. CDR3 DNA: TGTGCCAGCAGTTTATGGGGTTTCAATCAGCCCCAGCATTTT.

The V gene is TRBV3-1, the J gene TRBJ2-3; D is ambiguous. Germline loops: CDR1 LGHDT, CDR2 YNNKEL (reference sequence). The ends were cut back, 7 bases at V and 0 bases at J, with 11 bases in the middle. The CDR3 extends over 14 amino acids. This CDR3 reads CASTQAPSTDTQYF. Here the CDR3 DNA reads TGTGCCAGCACCCAGGCGCCTAGCACAGATACGCAGTATTTT.

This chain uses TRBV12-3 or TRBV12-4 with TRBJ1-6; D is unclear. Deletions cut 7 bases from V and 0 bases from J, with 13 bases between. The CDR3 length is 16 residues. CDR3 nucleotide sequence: TGTGCCAGCACTACTCGGAGGAGCTCCTATAATTCACCCCTCCACTTT. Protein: CASTTRRSSYNSPLHF.

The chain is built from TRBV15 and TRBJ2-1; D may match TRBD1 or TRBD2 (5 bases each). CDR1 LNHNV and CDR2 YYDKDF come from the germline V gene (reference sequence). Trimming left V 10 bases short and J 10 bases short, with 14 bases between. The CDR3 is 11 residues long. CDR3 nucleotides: TGTGCCATCCGCCGGGACGGGGAGCAGTTCTTC. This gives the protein CAIRRDGEQFF.

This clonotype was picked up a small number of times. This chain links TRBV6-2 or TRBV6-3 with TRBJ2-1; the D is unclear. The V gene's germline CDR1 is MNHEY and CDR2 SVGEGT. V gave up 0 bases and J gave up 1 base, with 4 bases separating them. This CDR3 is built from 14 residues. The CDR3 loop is CASSYSPSYNEQFF. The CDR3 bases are TGTGCCAGCAGTTACTCTCCTTCCTACAATGAGCAGTTCTTC.

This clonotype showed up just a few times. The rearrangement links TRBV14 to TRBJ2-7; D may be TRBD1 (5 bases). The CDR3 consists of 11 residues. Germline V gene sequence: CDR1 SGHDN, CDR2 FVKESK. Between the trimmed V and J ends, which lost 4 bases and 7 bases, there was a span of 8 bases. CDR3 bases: TGTGCCAGCAGCCTTAGGGGTGAGCAGTACTTC. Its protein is CASSLRGEQYF.

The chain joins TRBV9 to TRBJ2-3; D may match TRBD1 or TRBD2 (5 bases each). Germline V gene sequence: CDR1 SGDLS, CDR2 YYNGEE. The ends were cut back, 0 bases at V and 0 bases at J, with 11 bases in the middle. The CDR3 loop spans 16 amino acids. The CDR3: CASSVGGTASTDTQYF. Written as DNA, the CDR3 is TGTGCCAGCAGCGTAGGAGGGACCGCAAGCACAGATACGCAGTATTTT.

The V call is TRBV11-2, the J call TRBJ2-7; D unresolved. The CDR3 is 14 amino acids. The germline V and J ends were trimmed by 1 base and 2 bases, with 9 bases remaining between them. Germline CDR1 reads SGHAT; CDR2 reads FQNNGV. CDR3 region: CASSLGSPPYEQYV. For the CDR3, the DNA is TGTGCCAGCAGCTTAGGTTCCCCTCCCTACGAGCAGTACGTC.

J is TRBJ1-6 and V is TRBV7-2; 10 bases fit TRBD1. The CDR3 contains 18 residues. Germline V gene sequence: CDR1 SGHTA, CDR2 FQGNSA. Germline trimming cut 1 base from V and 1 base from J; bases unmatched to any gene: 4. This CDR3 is CASSLDPGQGSYNSPLHF. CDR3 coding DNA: TGTGCCAGCAGCTTAGATCCGGGACAGGGGTCCTATAATTCACCCCTCCACTTT. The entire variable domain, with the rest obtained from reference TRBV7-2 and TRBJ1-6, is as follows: GAGVSQSPSNKVTEKGKDVELRCDPISGHTALYWYRQSLGQGLEFLIYFQGNSAPDKSGLPSDRFSAERTGGSVSTLTIQRTQQEDSAVYLCASSLDPGQGSYNSPLHFGNGTRLTVT.

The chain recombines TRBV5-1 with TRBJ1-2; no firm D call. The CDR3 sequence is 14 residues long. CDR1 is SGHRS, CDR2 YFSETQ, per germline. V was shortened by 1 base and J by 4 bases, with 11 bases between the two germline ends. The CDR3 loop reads CASSLFVSLYGYTF. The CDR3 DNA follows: TGCGCCAGCAGCTTGTTTGTCAGCCTCTATGGCTACACCTTC.

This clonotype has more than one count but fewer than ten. CDR3 DNA sequence: TGTGCCAGCAGTTTACACAGGGCAACTAATGAAAAACTGTTTTTT. Its translation: CASSLHRATNEKLFF. This chain links TRBV12-3 or TRBV12-4 with TRBJ1-4; D might be TRBD1 (6 bases). The CDR3 runs 15 residues. With 2 bases removed from V and 0 bases from J, the gap between germline ends came to 7 bases.

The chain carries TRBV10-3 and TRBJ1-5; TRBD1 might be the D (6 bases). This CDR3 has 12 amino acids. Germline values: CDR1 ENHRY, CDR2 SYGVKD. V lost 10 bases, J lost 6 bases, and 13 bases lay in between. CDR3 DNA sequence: TGTGCCACGCGACAGGACTCTCAGCCCCAGCATTTT. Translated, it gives CATRQDSQPQHF.

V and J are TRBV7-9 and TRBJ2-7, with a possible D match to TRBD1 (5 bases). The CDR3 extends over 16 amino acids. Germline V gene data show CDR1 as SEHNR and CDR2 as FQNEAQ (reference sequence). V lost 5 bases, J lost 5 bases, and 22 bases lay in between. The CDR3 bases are TGTGCCAGCAGCCCCCCGACCGGGTTCCCCAGGGACGAGCAGTACTTC. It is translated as CASSPPTGFPRDEQYF.

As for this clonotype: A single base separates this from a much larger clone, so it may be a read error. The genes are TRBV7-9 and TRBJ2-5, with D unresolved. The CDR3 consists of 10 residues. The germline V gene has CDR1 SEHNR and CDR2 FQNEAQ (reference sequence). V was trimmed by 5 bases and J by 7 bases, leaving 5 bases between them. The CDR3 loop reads CASSRGTQYF. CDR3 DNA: TGTGCCAGCAGCCGAGGGACCCAGTACTTC.